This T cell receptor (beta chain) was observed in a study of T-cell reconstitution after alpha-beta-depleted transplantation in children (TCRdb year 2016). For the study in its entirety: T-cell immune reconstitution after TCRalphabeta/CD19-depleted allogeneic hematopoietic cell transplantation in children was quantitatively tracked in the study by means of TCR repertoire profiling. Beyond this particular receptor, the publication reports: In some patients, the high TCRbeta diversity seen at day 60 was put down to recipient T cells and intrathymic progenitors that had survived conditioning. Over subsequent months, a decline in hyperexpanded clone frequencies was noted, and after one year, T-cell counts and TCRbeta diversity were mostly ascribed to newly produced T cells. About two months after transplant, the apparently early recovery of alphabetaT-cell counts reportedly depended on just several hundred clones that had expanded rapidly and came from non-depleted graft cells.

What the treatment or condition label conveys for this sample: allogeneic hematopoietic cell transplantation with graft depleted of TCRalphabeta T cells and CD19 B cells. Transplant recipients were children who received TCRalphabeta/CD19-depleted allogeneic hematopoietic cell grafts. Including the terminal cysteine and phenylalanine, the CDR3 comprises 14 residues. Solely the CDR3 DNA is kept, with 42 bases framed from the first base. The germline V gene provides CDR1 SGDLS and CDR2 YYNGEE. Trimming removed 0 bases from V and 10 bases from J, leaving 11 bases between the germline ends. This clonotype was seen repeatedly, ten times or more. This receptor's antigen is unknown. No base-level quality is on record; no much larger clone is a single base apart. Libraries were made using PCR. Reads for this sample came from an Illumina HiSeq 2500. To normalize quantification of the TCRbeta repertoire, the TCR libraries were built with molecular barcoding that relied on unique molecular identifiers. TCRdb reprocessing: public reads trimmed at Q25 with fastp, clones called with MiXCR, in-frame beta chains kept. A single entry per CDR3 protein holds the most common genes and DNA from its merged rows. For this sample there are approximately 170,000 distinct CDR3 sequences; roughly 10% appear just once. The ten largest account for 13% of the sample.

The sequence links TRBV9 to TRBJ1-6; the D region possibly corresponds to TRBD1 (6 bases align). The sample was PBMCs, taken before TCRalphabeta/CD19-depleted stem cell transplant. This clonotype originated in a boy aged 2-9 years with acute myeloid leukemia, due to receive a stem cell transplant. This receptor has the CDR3 CASSVAGAGSPLHF. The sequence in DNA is TGTGCCAGCAGCGTAGCGGGGGCAGGGTCACCCCTCCACTTT. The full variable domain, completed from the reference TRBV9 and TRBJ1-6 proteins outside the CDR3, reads DSGVTQTPKHLITATGQRVTLRCSPRSGDLSVYWYQQSLDQGLQFLIQYYNGEERAKGNILERFSAQQFPDLHSELNLSSLELGDSALYFCASSVAGAGSPLHFGNGTRLTVT.